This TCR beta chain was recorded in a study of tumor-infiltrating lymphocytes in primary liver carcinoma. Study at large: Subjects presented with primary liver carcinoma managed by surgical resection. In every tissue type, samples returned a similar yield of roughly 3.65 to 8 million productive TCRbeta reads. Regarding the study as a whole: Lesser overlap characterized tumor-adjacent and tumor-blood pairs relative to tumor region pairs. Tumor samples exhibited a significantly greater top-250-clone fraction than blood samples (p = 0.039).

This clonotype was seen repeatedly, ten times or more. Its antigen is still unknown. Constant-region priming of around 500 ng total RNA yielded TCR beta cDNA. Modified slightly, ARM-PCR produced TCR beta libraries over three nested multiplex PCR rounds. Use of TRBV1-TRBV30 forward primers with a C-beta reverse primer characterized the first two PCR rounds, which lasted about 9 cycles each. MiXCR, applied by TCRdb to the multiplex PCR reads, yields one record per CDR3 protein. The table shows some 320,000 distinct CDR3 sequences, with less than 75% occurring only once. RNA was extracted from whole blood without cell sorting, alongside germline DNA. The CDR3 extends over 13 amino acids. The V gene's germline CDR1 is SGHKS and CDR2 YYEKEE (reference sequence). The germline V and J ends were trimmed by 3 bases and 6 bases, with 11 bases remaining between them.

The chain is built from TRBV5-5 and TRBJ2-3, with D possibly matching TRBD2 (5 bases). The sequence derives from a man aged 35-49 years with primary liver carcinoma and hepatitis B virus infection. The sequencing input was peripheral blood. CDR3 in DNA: TGTGCCAGCAGCTCTGGGGAGCCCGATACGCAGTATTTT. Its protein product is CASSSGEPDTQYF.